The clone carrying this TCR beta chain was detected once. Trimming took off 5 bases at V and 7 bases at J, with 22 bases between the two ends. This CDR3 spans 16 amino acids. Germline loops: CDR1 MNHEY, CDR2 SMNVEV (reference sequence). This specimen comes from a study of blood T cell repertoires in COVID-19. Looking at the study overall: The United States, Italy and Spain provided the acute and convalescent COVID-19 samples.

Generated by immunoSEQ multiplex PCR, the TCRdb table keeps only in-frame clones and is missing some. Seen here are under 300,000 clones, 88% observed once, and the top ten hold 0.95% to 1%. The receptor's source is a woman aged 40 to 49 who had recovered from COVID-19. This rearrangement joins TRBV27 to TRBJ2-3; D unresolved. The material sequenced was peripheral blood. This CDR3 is CASSTAYSLPTYTQYF. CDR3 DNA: TGTGCCAGCAGTACCGCCTACTCCCTTCCCACCTATACGCAGTATTTT.